This section outlines one T cell receptor (beta chain) sequence together with its context. Its specificity is not known. The read terminates 3 residues before the CDR3 end, so the remaining end is supplied by the germline J gene. Germline CDR1 SGHRS, CDR2 YFSETQ. The CDR3 has 16 residues. After removal of 4 bases from V and 5 bases from J, the junction contained 9 bases not matched to a gene. Method: immunoSEQ multiplex PCR; TCRdb's copy keeps in-frame clones and lacks some. The sample was found to contain 45,000 to 60,000 clones, and every one recurs. This sample was taken from a study of T cell clonality in common variable immunodeficiency. Study-wide results and caveats: What drives increased CVID clonality needs T cell subpopulation sequencing.

This TCR derives from a person between 18 and 75 years old in good health. The sequenced sample consisted of peripheral blood mononuclear cells. This rearrangement joins TRBV5-1 to TRBJ2-5; 12 bases are shared with TRBD2. The CDR3 here is CASSALAGGPLETQYF. The CDR3 DNA, read in part, is TGCGCCAGCAGCGCCCTAGCGGGGGGGCCGTTGGAGACC.